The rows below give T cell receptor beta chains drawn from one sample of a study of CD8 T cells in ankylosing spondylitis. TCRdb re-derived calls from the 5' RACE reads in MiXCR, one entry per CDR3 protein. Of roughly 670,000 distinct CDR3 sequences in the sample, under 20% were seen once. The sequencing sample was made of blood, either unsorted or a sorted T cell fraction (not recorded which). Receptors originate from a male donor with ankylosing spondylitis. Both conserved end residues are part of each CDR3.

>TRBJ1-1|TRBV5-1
CASSQQGLNTEAFF
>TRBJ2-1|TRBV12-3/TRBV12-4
CASRRSGLAGVEQFF
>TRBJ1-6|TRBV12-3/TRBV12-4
CASSRQGSSYNSPLHF
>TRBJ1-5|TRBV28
CASSPGASSNQPQHF
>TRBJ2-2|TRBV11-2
CASSLGPGEGAGELFF
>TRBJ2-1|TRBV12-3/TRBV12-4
CASRIQNEQFF
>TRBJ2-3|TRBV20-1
CSARWATHTDTQYF
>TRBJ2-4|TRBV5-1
CASSLEAAGKNIQYF
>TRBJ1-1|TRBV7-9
CASSSTGGRETEAFF
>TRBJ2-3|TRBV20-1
CSASHADTQYF
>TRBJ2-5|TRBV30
CAWETGGPETQYF
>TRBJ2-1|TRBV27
CASTLLAGANEQFF
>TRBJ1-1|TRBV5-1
CASSPLRTENTEAFF
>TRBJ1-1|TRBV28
CASNSEGPRPHF
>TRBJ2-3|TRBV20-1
CSAGSETDTQYF
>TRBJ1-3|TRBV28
CASIPRTGSGNTIYF
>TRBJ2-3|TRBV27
CASSFGTLGDTQYF
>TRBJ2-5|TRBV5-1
CASSLETGTKTQYF
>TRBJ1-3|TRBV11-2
CASSSSFYSGNTIYF
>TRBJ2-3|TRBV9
CASSAGTEQYYTDTQYF
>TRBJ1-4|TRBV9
CASSPENGGAEKLFF
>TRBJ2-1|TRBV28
CASSHGPGYYNEQFF
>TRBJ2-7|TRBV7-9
CASSDLGQGSYEQYF
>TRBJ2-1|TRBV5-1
CASSLSLSGWNNEQFF
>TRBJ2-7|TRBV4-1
CASSQDIRGYEQYF
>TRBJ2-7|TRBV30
CALARQGNDEQYF
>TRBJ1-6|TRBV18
CASSPSVGQINSPLHF
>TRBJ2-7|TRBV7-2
CASSDRHYEQYF
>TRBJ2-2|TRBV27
CASLTRTAGRNTGELFF
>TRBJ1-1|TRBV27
CASSSILTSEAFF
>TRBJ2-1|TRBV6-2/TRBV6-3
CASIQDSLGGGNEQFF
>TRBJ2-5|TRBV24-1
CATSDSRERYQETQYF
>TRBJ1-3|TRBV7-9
CASSPGQTGNTIYF
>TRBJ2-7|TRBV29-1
CSVAPHPPGLAGAYEQYF
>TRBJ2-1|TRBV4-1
CASSQEASLEQFF
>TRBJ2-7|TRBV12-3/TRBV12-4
CASSPRGKYEQYF
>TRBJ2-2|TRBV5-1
CASSLVLAGTGELFF
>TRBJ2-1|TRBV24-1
CATSDRRGADSYNEQFF
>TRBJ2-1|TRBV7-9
CASSWSLAAAQFF
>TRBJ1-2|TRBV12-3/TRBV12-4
CASSRPGHYGYTF